This entry lists 11 T cell receptor beta chains sequenced from one sample in a study of T cell repertoires in cytomegalovirus infection. Each CDR3 protein is one row after TCRdb ran MiXCR on the reads. The sample contains approximately 500,000 distinct CDR3 sequences, about 33% of which appear only once. Antigens of these TCRs are unknown. Sequences were derived from cultured PBMCs, sampled from culture after CMV antigen stimulation. The receptors derive from a human donor in good health (CMV status not recorded). Some clones in this sample may be carry-over from other donors' samples.

In its sample, this clonotype was seen a few times. This chain links TRBV5-1 with TRBJ2-1; TRBD2 matches at 7 bases. The germline gives CDR1 SGHRS, CDR2 YFSETQ. This CDR3 comprises 15 residues. V gave up 1 base and J gave up 7 bases; unmatched junction bases: 8. The chain's CDR3 is CASSLPGGSTNEQFF. CDR3 bases: TGCGCCAGCAGCTTGCCGGGGGGAAGCACGAATGAGCAGTTCTTC.

The chain couples TRBV10-3 to TRBJ2-1, with D maybe TRBD2 (5 bases). Trimming removed 5 bases at V and 5 bases at J, with 16 bases between. CDR3 length: 15 amino acids. The V gene's germline CDR1 is ENHRY and CDR2 SYGVKD. The CDR3 loop is CAISSGGRDDNEQFF. CDR3 in DNA: TGTGCCATCAGTTCCGGAGGACGCGACGACAATGAGCAGTTCTTC.

This clonotype occurred a few times. The CDR3 region is CASSLNRGVRTDTQYF. The CDR3 DNA follows: TGTGCCAGCAGCTTAAACCGGGGAGTACGCACAGATACGCAGTATTTT. This chain connects TRBV7-3 to TRBJ2-3; maybe TRBD2 (5 bases). The CDR3 spans 16 residues. V was clipped by 1 base and J by 1 base, with 12 bases between them. Germline V gives CDR1 SGHTA, CDR2 FQGTGA.

The chain employs TRBV7-8 and TRBJ2-2; 10 bases are shared with TRBD2. V was pared by 2 bases and J by 8 bases, with 11 bases of the junction left unmatched. Germline CDR1 reads SGHVS; CDR2 reads FQNEAQ. CDR3 size: 17 residues. The CDR3: CASSLRIAGGLGGELFF. The CDR3 DNA is TGTGCCAGCAGCTTAAGGATAGCGGGAGGACTAGGAGGGGAGCTGTTTTTT.

This chain joins TRBV4-1 and TRBJ2-7; D not certain. Germline assignment: CDR1 MGHRA and CDR2 YSYEKL. Trimming took 0 bases from V and 0 from J, leaving 9 bases between them. The CDR3 has 15 amino acids. The CDR3 protein is CASSQEANPSYEQYF. The CDR3 nucleotides are TGCGCCAGCAGCCAAGAAGCGAACCCCTCCTACGAGCAGTACTTC.

Concerning this clonotype itself: A read error may account for a junction end that differs from germline. J is TRBJ2-1 and V is TRBV7-2, with 8 bases identical to TRBD2. Germline assignment: CDR1 SGHTA and CDR2 FQGNSA. The CDR3 loop spans 19 amino acids. The chain's CDR3 is CASSLEAGTRPNSYNKQFF. The CDR3 DNA is TGTGCCAGCAGCTTAGAGGCAGGGACTAGACCAAACTCCTACAATAAGCAGTTCTTC.

V is TRBV4-1 and J is TRBJ2-3; 14 bases align to TRBD2. J lost 5 bases, V lost 2 bases, and 6 bases had no gene match. The germline gives CDR1 MGHRA, CDR2 YSYEKL. The CDR3 loop spans 17 amino acids. The CDR3: CASSQRLAGGPGDTQYF. The CDR3 DNA is TGCGCCAGCAGCCAAAGACTAGCGGGAGGGCCTGGAGATACGCAGTATTTT.

This clonotype appeared a few times. The chain uses TRBV6-5 and TRBJ1-2, with 9 bases matching TRBD1. This CDR3 is 15 amino acids long. The junction had 5 bases not matched to a gene; V was cut back by 4 bases and J by 2 bases. The germline V gene encodes CDR1 MNHEY and CDR2 SVGAGI. The CDR3: CASSFAQGANYGYTF. The CDR3 bases are TGTGCCAGCAGTTTCGCACAGGGGGCGAACTATGGCTACACCTTC.

The V call is TRBV12-3 or TRBV12-4, the J call TRBJ2-5; 7 bases agree with TRBD1. This CDR3 has 14 amino acids. V was pared by 5 bases and J by 4 bases, with 7 bases of the junction left unmatched. CDR3 in DNA: TGTGCCAGCAGTCTTACCGCAGGGGGAGAGACCCAGTACTTC. Protein: CASSLTAGGETQYF.

This clonotype was picked up one time. The genes are TRBV24-1 and TRBJ2-1; 10 bases match TRBD2. Germline trimming cut 1 base from V and 4 bases from J; bases unmatched to any gene: 6. This CDR3 comprises 17 residues. In germline, CDR1 is KGHDR, CDR2 SFDVKD. CDR3 DNA sequence: TGTGCCACCAGTGATTTCCAAACTAGCGGGACGTACAATGAGCAGTTCTTC. As protein: CATSDFQTSGTYNEQFF.

The V gene is TRBV7-2, the J gene TRBJ2-1; 15 nucleotides align to TRBD2. Germline CDR1 is SGHTA and CDR2 is FQGNSA. V was clipped by 5 bases and J by 14 bases; unmatched bases: 4. The CDR3 consists of 13 residues. The CDR3 protein is CASSTRTSGREFF. In nucleotides, the CDR3 is TGTGCCAGCAGCACAAGGACTAGCGGGAGGGAGTTCTTC.